This is a list of T cell receptor beta chains from one sample in a study of shared clonotypes between healthy human individuals. Sequenced by immunoSEQ multiplex PCR; TCRdb stores in-frame clones only, minus some. The sample lists more than 500,000 clones; approximately 94% were seen once. The sequencing sample was made of naive CD4+ T cells sorted from blood. The receptors originated from a woman in her twenties or thirties in good health. The CDR3 runs from the conserved cysteine through the conserved F or W. A D gene is named only where the DNA matches it firmly. Expanded clones get a size class; other rows say once, few or many, or leave the size out.

V gene: TRBV30; J gene: TRBJ1-6; D gene: NA; clone size: NA; CDR3 protein: CAWSAVTSSYNSPLHF; CDR3 DNA: TGTGCCTGGAGCGCCGTCACAAGCTCCTATAATTCACCCCTCCACTTT
V gene: TRBV4-1; J gene: TRBJ1-1; D gene: NA; clone size: NA; CDR3 protein: CASSARVNTEAFF; CDR3 DNA: TGCGCCAGCAGCGCCAGGGTTAACACTGAAGCTTTCTTT
V gene: TRBV25-1; J gene: TRBJ2-1; D gene: TRBD2; clone size: NA; CDR3 protein: CASSAVWTSGSYNEQFF; CDR3 DNA: TGTGCCAGCAGTGCGGTATGGACTAGCGGCTCCTACAATGAGCAGTTCTTC
V gene: TRBV2; J gene: TRBJ1-5; D gene: NA; clone size: NA; CDR3 protein: CASSGRGPPQHF; CDR3 DNA: TGTGCCAGCAGTGGACGTGGCCCGCCCCAGCATTTT
V gene: TRBV28; J gene: TRBJ2-3; D gene: NA; clone size: NA; CDR3 protein: CASSFRDGTDTQYF; CDR3 DNA: TGTGCCAGCAGTTTTAGGGATGGCACAGATACGCAGTATTTT
V gene: TRBV19; J gene: TRBJ2-7; D gene: TRBD1; clone size: once; CDR3 protein: CASSIDAGTGSRREQYF; CDR3 DNA: TGTGCCAGTAGTATAGATGCCGGGACAGGGAGTCGTCGCGAGCAGTACTTC
V gene: TRBV19; J gene: TRBJ1-1; D gene: NA; clone size: NA; CDR3 protein: CASSPGTNTEAFF; CDR3 DNA: TGTGCCAGTAGCCCAGGGACGAACACTGAAGCTTTCTTT
V gene: TRBV19; J gene: TRBJ2-1; D gene: NA; clone size: NA; CDR3 protein: CASSTTGTGSYNEQFF; CDR3 DNA: TGTGCCAGTAGTACCACCGGGACCGGCTCCTACAATGAGCAGTTCTTC
V gene: TRBV19; J gene: TRBJ2-1; D gene: NA; clone size: NA; CDR3 protein: CASSLIAETYNEQFF; CDR3 DNA: TGTGCCAGTAGCCTGATAGCGGAGACCTACAATGAGCAGTTCTTC
V gene: TRBV7-8; J gene: TRBJ2-3; D gene: TRBD1; clone size: NA; CDR3 protein: CASSLGRQGWTDTQYF; CDR3 DNA: TGTGCCAGCAGCTTAGGGAGACAGGGCTGGACAGATACGCAGTATTTT
V gene: TRBV7-8; J gene: TRBJ2-1; D gene: NA; clone size: NA; CDR3 protein: CASSDYPKGHSYNEQFF; CDR3 DNA: TGTGCCAGCAGCGACTATCCCAAAGGGCACAGCTACAATGAGCAGTTCTTC
V gene: TRBV28; J gene: TRBJ2-3; D gene: NA; clone size: once; CDR3 protein: CASSRDSTDTQYF; CDR3 DNA: TGTGCCAGCAGCCGCGACAGCACAGATACGCAGTATTTT
V gene: TRBV9; J gene: TRBJ1-1; D gene: NA; clone size: NA; CDR3 protein: CASSVEVEAFF; CDR3 DNA: TGTGCCAGCAGCGTAGAGGTTGAAGCTTTCTTT
V gene: TRBV2; J gene: TRBJ2-7; D gene: NA; clone size: NA; CDR3 protein: CASSNTYEQYF; CDR3 DNA: TGTGCCAGCAGTAATACCTACGAGCAGTACTTC
V gene: TRBV25-1; J gene: TRBJ2-2; D gene: NA; clone size: NA; CDR3 protein: CASSELATGELFF; CDR3 DNA: TGTGCCAGCAGTGAGCTAGCGACCGGGGAGCTGTTTTTT
V gene: TRBV28; J gene: TRBJ2-1; D gene: NA; clone size: NA; CDR3 protein: CASSLGPQYNEQFF; CDR3 DNA: TGTGCCAGCAGTTTAGGTCCCCAGTACAATGAGCAGTTCTTC
V gene: TRBV2; J gene: TRBJ2-1; D gene: TRBD1; clone size: NA; CDR3 protein: CASMGQGSYNEQFF; CDR3 DNA: TGTGCCAGCATGGGACAGGGCTCCTACAATGAGCAGTTCTTC
V gene: TRBV11-2; J gene: TRBJ2-2; D gene: NA; clone size: once; CDR3 protein: CASSSRTENTGELFF; CDR3 DNA: TGTGCCAGCAGCTCCAGGACAGAGAACACCGGGGAGCTGTTTTTT
V gene: TRBV5-4; J gene: TRBJ2-1; D gene: NA; clone size: NA; CDR3 protein: CASSLDQTLYNEQFF; CDR3 DNA: TGTGCCAGCAGCTTGGATCAGACACTATACAATGAGCAGTTCTTC
V gene: TRBV6-1; J gene: TRBJ1-2; D gene: NA; clone size: NA; CDR3 protein: CASSADINYGYTF; CDR3 DNA: TGTGCCAGCAGTGCCGACATTAACTATGGCTACACCTTC
V gene: TRBV5-4; J gene: TRBJ2-3; D gene: NA; clone size: once; CDR3 protein: CASSFSLTSTDTQYF; CDR3 DNA: TGTGCCAGCAGCTTCAGCTTGACTAGCACAGATACGCAGTATTTT
V gene: TRBV28; J gene: TRBJ1-1; D gene: NA; clone size: once; CDR3 protein: CASSLYGLEAFF; CDR3 DNA: TGTGCCAGCAGTTTATACGGGCTTGAAGCTTTCTTT
V gene: TRBV28; J gene: TRBJ2-7; D gene: TRBD2; clone size: NA; CDR3 protein: CASSPGLAGYEQYF; CDR3 DNA: TGTGCCAGCAGTCCTGGTCTAGCGGGCTACGAGCAGTACTTC
V gene: TRBV27; J gene: TRBJ2-1; D gene: NA; clone size: NA; CDR3 protein: CASSPRLWGSYNEQFF; CDR3 DNA: TGTGCCAGCAGTCCGCGACTCTGGGGATCCTACAATGAGCAGTTCTTC
V gene: TRBV5-5; J gene: TRBJ2-7; D gene: NA; clone size: NA; CDR3 protein: CASSLRGEPGEQYF; CDR3 DNA: TGTGCCAGCAGCTTGCGAGGGGAACCTGGCGAGCAGTACTTC
V gene: TRBV2; J gene: TRBJ1-4; D gene: NA; clone size: NA; CDR3 protein: CASSEATGEGEKLFF; CDR3 DNA: TGTGCCAGCAGTGAAGCGACGGGGGAAGGCGAAAAACTGTTTTTT
V gene: TRBV18; J gene: TRBJ1-1; D gene: NA; clone size: once; CDR3 protein: CASSLGNTEAFF; CDR3 DNA: TGTGCCAGCTCATTGGGGAACACTGAAGCTTTCTTT
V gene: TRBV25-1; J gene: TRBJ1-1; D gene: NA; clone size: once; CDR3 protein: CASSESPPGPGTEAFF; CDR3 DNA: TGTGCCAGCAGTGAATCTCCGCCAGGGCCGGGCACTGAAGCTTTCTTT
V gene: TRBV28; J gene: TRBJ1-3; D gene: NA; clone size: NA; CDR3 protein: CASSLGSSGNTIYF; CDR3 DNA: TGTGCCAGCAGTTTGGGGTCCAGCGGAAACACCATATATTTT
V gene: TRBV7-2; J gene: TRBJ2-1; D gene: TRBD2; clone size: NA; CDR3 protein: CASRLLPGLAAGNEQFF; CDR3 DNA: TGTGCCAGCAGGTTACTTCCGGGACTAGCGGCAGGCAATGAGCAGTTCTTC
V gene: TRBV7-5; J gene: TRBJ2-7; D gene: NA; clone size: NA; CDR3 protein: CVRSGLAGTPYEQYF; CDR3 DNA: TGTGTCAGAAGCGGACTAGCGGGGACACCCTACGAGCAGTACTTC
V gene: TRBV11-2; J gene: TRBJ2-1; D gene: NA; clone size: NA; CDR3 protein: CASSLVFSSANDDEQFF; CDR3 DNA: TGTGCCAGCAGCTTAGTTTTCTCTAGCGCTAATGACGATGAGCAGTTCTTC
V gene: TRBV5-4; J gene: TRBJ2-7; D gene: TRBD1; clone size: NA; CDR3 protein: CASSPRDRPYEQYF; CDR3 DNA: TGTGCCAGCAGCCCAAGGGACAGGCCCTACGAGCAGTACTTC
V gene: TRBV7-2; J gene: TRBJ2-1; D gene: NA; clone size: NA; CDR3 protein: CASSLINEQFF; CDR3 DNA: TGTGCCAGCAGCTTAATCAATGAGCAGTTCTTC
V gene: TRBV19; J gene: TRBJ2-7; D gene: TRBD1; clone size: NA; CDR3 protein: CASSLQGPGYEQYF; CDR3 DNA: TGTGCCAGTAGTCTACAGGGGCCGGGCTACGAGCAGTACTTC
V gene: TRBV28; J gene: TRBJ2-7; D gene: TRBD1; clone size: NA; CDR3 protein: CASSFPGTGTYEQYF; CDR3 DNA: TGTGCCAGCAGTTTCCCTGGGACAGGGACCTACGAGCAGTACTTC
V gene: TRBV6-5; J gene: TRBJ2-1; D gene: TRBD2; clone size: NA; CDR3 protein: CASSPTGTSGVAVFF; CDR3 DNA: TGTGCCAGCAGTCCTACCGGGACTAGCGGAGTAGCAGTGTTCTTC
V gene: TRBV6-1; J gene: TRBJ1-2; D gene: NA; clone size: NA; CDR3 protein: CASRAYTGPTYGYTF; CDR3 DNA: TGTGCCAGCAGAGCTTACACCGGGCCGACGTACGGCTACACCTTC
V gene: TRBV7-9; J gene: TRBJ2-1; D gene: TRBD2; clone size: NA; CDR3 protein: CASSFDGLAVNEQFF; CDR3 DNA: TGTGCCAGCAGCTTTGATGGACTAGCGGTGAATGAGCAGTTCTTC
V gene: TRBV28; J gene: TRBJ2-7; D gene: NA; clone size: NA; CDR3 protein: CASRGPWYEQYF; CDR3 DNA: TGTGCCAGCCGAGGGCCGTGGTACGAGCAGTACTTC
V gene: TRBV10-1; J gene: TRBJ1-2; D gene: NA; clone size: NA; CDR3 protein: CASSEARADYGYTF; CDR3 DNA: TGCGCCAGCAGTGAGGCCAGAGCGGACTATGGCTACACCTTC
V gene: TRBV10-3; J gene: TRBJ2-5; D gene: NA; clone size: NA; CDR3 protein: CAISESTRGETQYF; CDR3 DNA: TGTGCCATCAGTGAGTCTACTAGGGGGGAGACCCAGTACTTC
V gene: TRBV5-8; J gene: TRBJ2-7; D gene: NA; clone size: NA; CDR3 protein: CASSFDPTYEQYF; CDR3 DNA: TGTGCCAGCAGCTTCGACCCGACCTACGAGCAGTACTTC
V gene: TRBV10-3; J gene: TRBJ2-3; D gene: NA; clone size: NA; CDR3 protein: CAISVGEEGAQYF; CDR3 DNA: TGTGCCATCAGTGTGGGAGAGGAGGGAGCGCAGTATTTT
V gene: TRBV13; J gene: TRBJ2-2; D gene: NA; clone size: NA; CDR3 protein: CASSPLLGELFF; CDR3 DNA: TGTGCCAGCAGCCCTCTCCTGGGGGAGCTGTTTTTT
V gene: TRBV2; J gene: TRBJ1-2; D gene: TRBD1; clone size: NA; CDR3 protein: CASRKGQGVGGYTF; CDR3 DNA: TGTGCCAGCAGAAAGGGACAGGGGGTAGGTGGCTACACCTTC
V gene: TRBV18; J gene: TRBJ2-2; D gene: TRBD1; clone size: NA; CDR3 protein: CASSPGQINTGELFF; CDR3 DNA: TGTGCCAGCTCCCCGGGACAGATAAACACCGGGGAGCTGTTTTTT
V gene: TRBV5-1; J gene: TRBJ2-1; D gene: TRBD2; clone size: NA; CDR3 protein: CASSTGLAGLNNEQFF; CDR3 DNA: TGCGCCAGCAGCACGGGACTAGCGGGGTTAAACAATGAGCAGTTCTTC
V gene: TRBV14; J gene: TRBJ2-2; D gene: NA; clone size: NA; CDR3 protein: CASSQDLNTGELFF; CDR3 DNA: TGTGCCAGCAGCCAGGACCTAAACACCGGGGAGCTGTTTTTT
V gene: TRBV7-9; J gene: TRBJ2-5; D gene: NA; clone size: NA; CDR3 protein: CASSLAEGYRETQYF; CDR3 DNA: TGTGCCAGCAGCTTAGCGGAGGGATATAGAGAGACCCAGTACTTC